The 27 T cell receptor beta chains presented below share a single source sample, sequenced in a study of blood T cell repertoires in COVID-19. Using immunoSEQ multiplex PCR, the repertoire was profiled, and TCRdb retains in-frame clones only, with some absent. Among some 510,000 clones listed, around nine tenths were seen once. Sample: PBMCs or T cells enriched from blood (not recorded which). These receptors were collected from a woman between 35 and 50 years old who had recovered from COVID-19.

The V and J genes are TRBV7-2 and TRBJ2-5, with 9 bases that match TRBD1. The V gene end was trimmed by 3 bases and the J gene end by 4 bases; junction bases not matched to a gene: 9. Germline V lookup: CDR1 SGHTA, CDR2 FQGNSA. This CDR3 comprises 16 residues. The DNA for the CDR3 is TGTGCCAGCAGCTTCCAGGGGACAGGGCGCGGAGAGACCCAGTACTTC. Encoded protein: CASSFQGTGRGETQYF.

Points on this clone: Distinct nucleotide sequences in the sample also encode this CDR3. J is TRBJ1-1 and V is TRBV7-2; TRBD1 agrees at 8 bases. This CDR3 is built from 13 residues. The germline V gene encodes CDR1 SGHTA and CDR2 FQGNSA. With V trimmed by 6 bases and J by 4 bases, 4 bases remained unmatched. The chain's CDR3 is CASRRTGGTEAFF. In DNA, the CDR3 is TGTGCCAGCAGGCGAACAGGGGGCACTGAAGCTTTCTTT.

The chain recombines TRBV6-5 with TRBJ1-5, with 7 bases that match TRBD1. CDR3 size: 14 residues. The trim removed 7 bases at V and 3 bases at J, leaving 6 bases unmatched. Germline V gene sequence: CDR1 MNHEY, CDR2 SVGAGI. CDR3 in DNA: TGTGCCAGCAAGGGGGCGGACTACAATCAGCCCCAGCATTTT. Translating gives CASKGADYNQPQHF.

The CDR3: CASGSEGYNQPQHF. For the CDR3, the DNA is TGTGCTAGTGGTTCAGAGGGTTACAATCAGCCCCAGCATTTT. The rearrangement links TRBV12-5 to TRBJ1-5; D is undetermined. The CDR3 loop spans 14 amino acids. V lost 4 bases, J lost 3 bases, and 10 bases lay in between. CDR1 and CDR2 from the germline V gene are LGHNT and FRNRAP.

Concerning this clone itself: Other DNA sequences within the sample encode an identical CDR3. This chain uses TRBV11-2 with TRBJ2-5, with unresolved D. Per the germline V gene, CDR1 is SGHAT and CDR2 is FQNNGV. CDR3 size: 11 residues. V was cut by 2 bases and J by 5 bases, with 3 bases left in between. The CDR3 nucleotides read TGTGCCAGCAGCTTACAGGAGACCCAGTACTTC. Translating gives CASSLQETQYF.

The chain is built from TRBV25-1 and TRBJ2-1, with D perhaps TRBD2 (5 bases). CDR3 size: 15 residues. V lost 3 bases, J lost 5 bases, and 14 bases lay in between. The germline CDR1 and CDR2 sequences are MGHDK and SYGVNS. The CDR3 nucleotides are TGTGCCAGCAGTGACGGTTGGCGGGCTGACAATGAGCAGTTCTTC. This sequence encodes CASSDGWRADNEQFF.

The V gene is TRBV18, the J gene TRBJ2-7; 14 bases align to TRBD2. Trimming at V came to 3 bases and at J to 3 bases, leaving 13 bases not matched to a gene. The CDR3 runs 19 residues. CDR1 and CDR2 from the germline V gene are KGHSH and LQKENI. This CDR3 reads CASSPPGLAGALGHYEQYF. CDR3 in DNA: TGTGCCAGCTCACCCCCGGGACTAGCGGGAGCGCTGGGGCACTACGAGCAGTACTTC.

The chain employs TRBV19 and TRBJ1-1, with D tentatively TRBD1 (6 bases). This CDR3 contains 15 residues. The V gene's germline CDR1 is LNHDA and CDR2 SQIVND (reference sequence). Trimming left V 4 bases short and J 5 bases short, with 17 bases between. CDR3 amino acids: CASSKQGTVWTEAFF. CDR3 DNA: TGTGCCAGTAGTAAACAGGGAACTGTGTGGACTGAAGCTTTCTTT.

The chain carries TRBV6-2 or TRBV6-3 and TRBJ2-7, with a possible D match to TRBD1 (5 bases). V was clipped by 4 bases and J by 2 bases, with 9 bases between them. The CDR3 extends over 13 amino acids. Germline CDR1 is MNHEY and CDR2 is SVGEGT. The DNA of the CDR3 is TGTGCCAGCAGTTCGCGACAGCCCTACGAGCAGTACTTC. Residues: CASSSRQPYEQYF.

This clone appeared a single time. The rearrangement joins TRBV28 to TRBJ2-1; unclear D gene. Germline CDR1 and CDR2: MDHEN and SYDVKM. With 8 bases removed from V and 5 bases from J, the gap between germline ends came to 10 bases. The CDR3 loop spans 12 amino acids. The CDR3 coding sequence is TGTGCCAGCCTCGAGTTGAACAATGAGCAGTTCTTC. Its protein product is CASLELNNEQFF.

The V call is TRBV2, the J call TRBJ2-6, with D unclear. Trimming cost V 4 bases and J 0 bases, with 13 bases left between them. Germline V gene data show CDR1 as SNHLY and CDR2 as FYNNEI. CDR3 length equals 17 residues. As DNA, the CDR3 is TGTGCCAGCAGTGGATTACATACAGTCTCTGGGGCCAACGTCCTGACTTTC. Protein product: CASSGLHTVSGANVLTF.

The genes are TRBV9 and TRBJ2-2; D might be TRBD1 (6 bases). The CDR3 is 16 amino acids. The germline V gene has CDR1 SGDLS and CDR2 YYNGEE. The germline V and J ends were trimmed by 0 bases and 6 bases, with 15 bases remaining between them. The CDR3 DNA reads TGTGCCAGCAGCGTAGTTGGGAGAGGGGGAGCCGGGGAGCTGTTTTTT. It codes for CASSVVGRGGAGELFF.

The chain employs TRBV6-2 or TRBV6-3 and TRBJ1-2, with a possible D match to TRBD1 (5 bases). The CDR3 has 14 residues. Germline V gene data show CDR1 as MNHEY and CDR2 as SVGEGT. Deletions cut 2 bases from V and 9 bases from J, with 16 bases between. The chain's CDR3 is CASSYIGGDLSYTF. CDR3 DNA sequence: TGTGCCAGCAGTTACATTGGGGGGGATTTGAGCTACACCTTC.

The V call is TRBV7-2, the J call TRBJ1-1; D is uncertain. Germline assignment: CDR1 SGHTA and CDR2 FQGNSA. V lost 7 bases and J lost 1, with 13 bases in between. The CDR3 length is 14 residues. DNA for the CDR3: TGTGCCAGCACCGTTAGTAATGGGAACACTGAAGCTTTCTTT. Protein sequence: CASTVSNGNTEAFF.

The chain joins TRBV15 to TRBJ1-1; 9 bases align to TRBD1. Germline values: CDR1 LNHNV, CDR2 YYDKDF (reference sequence). The length of the CDR3 is 14 residues. V shed 5 bases, J shed 4 bases, and the junction held 5 bases outside the gene matches. CDR3 in amino acids: CATSGGQGFTEAFF. The CDR3 DNA reads as TGTGCCACCAGCGGCGGACAGGGGTTCACTGAAGCTTTCTTT.

The rearrangement links TRBV2 to TRBJ1-1, with 9 nucleotides matching TRBD1. CDR3 length: 14 amino acids. J gave up 3 bases and V 4 bases, and 3 bases lay outside the gene matches. Germline assignment: CDR1 SNHLY and CDR2 FYNNEI. As DNA, the CDR3 is TGTGCCAGCAGTGCGACAGGGGGATACACTGAAGCTTTCTTT. It yields the protein CASSATGGYTEAFF.

There are a few counts of this clone. This chain connects TRBV11-3 to TRBJ2-5; 7 positions agree with TRBD2. Germline lookup yields CDR1 SGHNT and CDR2 YENEEA. The CDR3 sequence is 15 residues long. V shed 6 bases and J 5 bases; nucleotides not matched to a gene: 12. In DNA form, the CDR3 reads TGTGCCAGCAGTCTGGGGGGGAGGGCCCCGGAGACCCAGTACTTC. It encodes CASSLGGRAPETQYF. Filled out from reference TRBV11-3 and TRBJ2-5, the complete variable domain reads EAGVVQSPRYKIIEKKQPVAFWCNPISGHNTLYWYLQNLGQGPELLIRYENEEAVDDSQLPKDRFSAERLKGVDSTLKIQPAELGDSAVYLCASSLGGRAPETQYFGPGTRLLVL.

The J gene is TRBJ2-7, the V gene TRBV12-3 or TRBV12-4, with TRBD1 matching over 8 bases. V lost 6 bases and J lost 1; bases outside the gene matches: 2. There are 13 residues in the CDR3. The CDR3 nucleotides read TGTGCCAGCAGCAGGGGGCCGTCCTACGAGCAGTACTTC. Translating it yields CASSRGPSYEQYF.

The chain combines TRBV29-1 with TRBJ2-6; no definite D call. Trimming left V 5 bases short and J 0 bases short, with 8 bases between. The CDR3 spans 14 residues. Germline V CDR1 and CDR2: SQVTM, ANQGSEA. CDR3 sequence (DNA): TGCAGCGTTTTTGACTCCTCTGGGGCCAACGTCCTGACTTTC. It yields the protein CSVFDSSGANVLTF.

The rearrangement links TRBV9 to TRBJ1-1; 9 positions match TRBD1. The CDR3 contains 15 residues. Germline values: CDR1 SGDLS, CDR2 YYNGEE. V was clipped by 4 bases and J by 3 bases; unmatched bases: 7. Written as DNA, the CDR3 is TGTGCCAGCAGCACAAGGGACAGGGTGGACACTGAAGCTTTCTTT. The encoded protein is CASSTRDRVDTEAFF.

V and J are TRBV30 and TRBJ1-6; D remains ambiguous. The CDR3 spans 15 residues. Deletions cut 5 bases from V and 10 bases from J, with 21 bases between. Germline V gene sequence: CDR1 GTSNPN, CDR2 SVGIG (reference sequence). The CDR3 is CAWAWHRPTGSPLHF. CDR3 sequence (DNA): TGTGCCTGGGCTTGGCACCGGCCGACCGGGTCACCCCTCCACTTT. The full variable domain, its missing parts supplied by reference TRBV30 and TRBJ1-6, is SQTIHQWPATLVQPVGSPLSLECTVEGTSNPNLYWYRQAAGRGLQLLFYSVGIGQISSEVPQNLSASRPQDRQFILSSKKLLLSDSGFYLCAWAWHRPTGSPLHFGNGTRLTVT.

This chain connects TRBV5-1 to TRBJ2-7; weak D call: TRBD2 (6 bases). The CDR3 is 14 amino acids. The V end was cut by 2 bases, the J end by 3 bases, with 12 bases between. CDR1 and CDR2 (germline): SGHRS, YFSETQ. CDR3 loop: CASSFAPEGYEQYF. The CDR3, as DNA: TGCGCCAGCAGCTTTGCACCGGAGGGCTACGAGCAGTACTTC.

This clone was seen only a few times. The V call is TRBV6-5, the J call TRBJ1-1, with D uncertain. Germline CDR1 MNHEY, CDR2 SVGAGI. The CDR3 runs to 13 residues. V lost 3 bases to trimming and J lost 0 bases, with 5 bases between them. CDR3 sequence: CASSYVMNTEAFF. The CDR3 bases are TGTGCCAGCAGTTATGTCATGAACACTGAAGCTTTCTTT.

This clone has just one count. In DNA form, the CDR3 reads TGTGCCAGCAGCGAGTTGACTAGCGGGACAGATACGCAGTATTTT. Its translation is CASSELTSGTDTQYF. The chain carries TRBV2 and TRBJ2-3; 10 bases match TRBD2. Germline CDR1 is SNHLY and CDR2 is FYNNEI. The ends lost 6 bases at V and 3 bases at J; junction bases unmatched: 6. This CDR3 has 15 amino acids.

CDR3 residues: CASSLSRTGVRPQHF. The CDR3 DNA reads TGTGCCAGCAGTTTATCCCGGACAGGAGTTCGTCCCCAGCATTTT. The chain combines TRBV28 with TRBJ1-5; TRBD1 agrees at 7 bases. V lost 1 base to trimming and J lost 10 bases; unmatched junction nucleotides: 10. Germline values: CDR1 MDHEN, CDR2 SYDVKM. The CDR3 spans 15 residues.

This clone was counted between two and nine times. The chain uses TRBV6-2 or TRBV6-3 and TRBJ2-3, with 15 bases aligning to TRBD2. The junction had 3 bases not matched to a gene; V was cut back by 2 bases and J by 3 bases. The CDR3 is 17 residues long. Germline V gene data show CDR1 as MNHEY and CDR2 as SVGEGT. CDR3 nucleotide sequence: TGTGCCAGCAGTTACGGCGGGACTAGCGGGAGGACAGATACGCAGTATTTT. Encoded protein: CASSYGGTSGRTDTQYF.

J is TRBJ2-3 and V is TRBV20-1, with D perhaps TRBD2 (6 bases). The germline V and J ends were trimmed by 3 bases and 0 bases, with 13 bases remaining between them. Germline lookup yields CDR1 DFQATT and CDR2 SNEGSKA (reference sequence). The CDR3 is made up of 15 amino acids. The CDR3 region is CSASMGGYSTDTQYF. The CDR3 DNA sequence: TGCAGTGCTAGTATGGGGGGTTATAGCACAGATACGCAGTATTTT.